This T cell receptor beta chain was profiled in a study of T cell responses to AZD1222 COVID-19 vaccine. Study-wide results and caveats: Donor demographics were predominantly white British with a female majority; clonal diversity may be underestimated.

The repertoire was sequenced with immunoSEQ multiplex PCR; TCRdb's copy has only in-frame clones and lacks some. The data show about 76,000 clones, roughly 88% seen once. The CDR3 spans 15 residues. Trimming took off 5 bases at V and 0 bases at J, with 14 bases between the two ends. CDR1 MNHEY and CDR2 SMNVEV come from the germline V gene (reference sequence). This clone came up a few times. Its antigen is undetermined. The specimen comprised peripheral blood, sampled on day 0 of MenACWY control vaccination. The sequence was collected from an adult in good health. This chain connects TRBV27 to TRBJ2-7; D may be TRBD2 (7 bases). CDR3 coding DNA: TGTGCCAGCAGTATGGGGGGCGGGGGCTCCTACGAGCAGTACTTC. Protein sequence: CASSMGGGGSYEQYF.